This entry is about one T cell receptor (beta chain). No antigen is known for it. This record belongs to a study of cytomegalovirus exposure and HLA in healthy donors. At the level of the study: Within the Caucasian-associated ancestry cluster were 65% to 85% of the approximately 390 genotyped donors. Study observations and caveats: Per published reports, the classifier diagnosed cytomegalovirus status with high specificity and sensitivity.

The PCR made use of 60 Vbeta and 13 Jbeta primers. The protocol was immunoSEQ multiplex PCR, while the TCRdb copy is restricted to in-frame clones and leaves out a portion. The listing contains over 40,000 clones. The material sequenced was PBMCs. The TCR originated in a man aged 30-40 years in good health and CMV-seronegative.

CDR3 nucleotide sequence: TGTGCCAGCAGCCCGGGGGGGACTAGCCTGTACAATGAGCAGTTCTTC. Its translation: CASSPGGTSLYNEQFF. The chain links TRBV11-2 to TRBJ2-1, with 9 nucleotides matching TRBD2. The V and J ends lost 5 bases and 4 bases, in that order; junction bases with no gene match: 9. The CDR3 runs to 16 residues. Germline V gene data show CDR1 as SGHAT and CDR2 as FQNNGV.